This is a list of T cell receptor beta chains from one sample in a study of T cells in Graves' hyperthyroidism and ophthalmopathy. TCRdb redid the calling of the multiplex PCR reads with MiXCR, one entry per CDR3 protein. The sample carries hundreds of thousands of distinct CDR3 sequences, more than 11% recorded once. Sequencing was carried out using blood. Every receptor here comes from a woman aged 25 to 39 with Graves' hyperthyroidism. Both conserved end residues are part of each CDR3. The order of the fields is V gene, CDR3 length, J gene, clone size, D gene, CDR3 protein, CDR3 DNA. A D gene is named only where the DNA matches it firmly. Not every row has a clone size; where given, it reads once, few, many or a size class.

TRBV27	14	TRBJ2-2	once	.	CASSLSRGSGELFF	TGTGCCAGCAGTTTATCCCGGGGATCCGGGGAGCTGTTTTTT
TRBV27	14	TRBJ2-5	many	.	CASSTRDVPETQYF	TGTGCCAGCAGTACCCGGGACGTCCCAGAGACCCAGTACTTC
TRBV2	11	TRBJ2-5	few	TRBD2	CVSGSGETQYF	TGTGTCAGCGGGAGTGGAGAGACCCAGTACTTC
TRBV9	15	TRBJ1-3	many	.	CASSDRTVAGNTIYF	TGTGCCAGCAGCGACCGTACAGTAGCTGGAAACACCATATATTTT
TRBV4-1	14	TRBJ1-5	.	.	CASSQITGAQPQHF	TGCGCCAGCAGCCAGATTACAGGTGCTCAGCCCCAGCATTTT
TRBV27	13	TRBJ2-1	.	.	CANSRNTVHEQFF	TGTGCCAACAGTAGGAACACAGTCCATGAGCAGTTCTTC
TRBV7-2	14	TRBJ2-3	.	TRBD2	CASSPRAGADTQYF	TGTGCCAGCAGCCCTCGCGCGGGAGCAGATACGCAGTATTTT
TRBV9	15	TRBJ2-2	.	.	CASSAWDGNTGELFF	TGTGCCAGCAGCGCATGGGACGGAAACACCGGGGAGCTGTTTTTT
TRBV6-1	16	TRBJ2-6	.	TRBD1	CASSIQGASGANVLTF	TGTGCCAGCAGTATTCAGGGGGCCTCTGGGGCCAACGTCCTGACTTTC
TRBV2	14	TRBJ1-2	many	.	CASSEYVTAYGYTF	TGTGCCAGCAGTGAATATGTGACAGCCTATGGCTACACCTTC
TRBV18	14	TRBJ2-2	few	.	CASLRTPNTGELFF	TGTGCCAGCCTACGGACACCGAACACCGGGGAGCTGTTTTTT
TRBV6-5	21	TRBJ1-4	.	.	CASSYFWAWPGRRATNEKLFF	TGTGCCAGCAGTTACTTCTGGGCTTGGCCGGGACGCCGTGCAACTAATGAAAAACTGTTTTTT
TRBV6-2/TRBV6-3	15	TRBJ1-5	many	.	CASSTDPPGVRPQHF	TGTGCCAGCAGTACTGACCCACCGGGGGTGAGGCCCCAGCATTTT
TRBV5-1	16	TRBJ2-5	many	TRBD2	CASSSLAGGPGQTQYF	TGCGCCAGCAGTTCTCTAGCGGGAGGGCCCGGGCAGACCCAGTACTTC
TRBV28	13	TRBJ2-5	many	.	CASSLWRDGTQYF	TGTGCCAGCAGCTTGTGGCGGGATGGGACCCAGTACTTC
TRBV30	16	TRBJ2-5	.	.	CAWSVPAEWGEETQYF	TGTGCCTGGAGTGTCCCCGCTGAGTGGGGGGAAGAGACCCAGTACTTC
TRBV12-3/TRBV12-4	13	TRBJ1-5	many	.	CASSSLRNQPQHF	TGTGCCAGCAGTTCTTTGAGAAATCAGCCCCAGCATTTT
TRBV19	15	TRBJ2-7	few	.	CASSIEGRTSYEQYF	TGTGCCAGTAGTATAGAGGGCAGGACCTCCTACGAGCAGTACTTC
TRBV6-2/TRBV6-3	14	TRBJ2-3	many	.	CASSYSPRADTQYF	TGTGCCAGCAGTTACTCTCCCAGGGCAGATACGCAGTATTTT
TRBV5-1	13	TRBJ1-1	many	.	CASSSGPNTEAFF	TGTGCCAGCAGTTCGGGCCCTAACACTGAAGCTTTCTTT
TRBV7-2	14	TRBJ2-1	many	.	CASSLAGSRDEQFF	TGTGCCAGCAGCTTAGCGGGTTCACGGGATGAGCAGTTCTTC
TRBV27	14	TRBJ1-3	few	.	CASKHTISGNTIYF	TGTGCCAGCAAACATACCATCTCTGGAAACACCATATATTTT
TRBV29-1	12	TRBJ2-7	many	.	CSVGTQGYEQYF	TGCAGCGTTGGAACACAGGGCTACGAGCAGTACTTC
TRBV11-2	14	TRBJ2-7	many	.	CASSTGPYGYEQYF	TGTGCCAGCAGCACGGGACCATATGGCTACGAGCAGTACTTC
TRBV20-1	15	TRBJ2-3	many	.	CSARGSSGPTDTQYF	TGCAGTGCTAGAGGCTCCTCCGGACCCACAGATACGCAGTATTTT
TRBV29-1	12	TRBJ1-1	many	.	CSGGRDGTEAFF	TGCAGCGGGGGCAGGGATGGCACTGAAGCTTTCTTT
TRBV7-9	14	TRBJ2-7	many	.	CASSFLPNGHEQYF	TGTGCCAGCAGCTTCCTTCCGAATGGACACGAGCAGTACTTC
TRBV6-5	16	TRBJ2-7	once	.	CASSSTRGTVGYEQYF	TGTGCCAGCAGTTCAACCAGGGGAACGGTAGGCTACGAGCAGTACTTC
TRBV28	16	TRBJ1-2	many	.	CASSLSGSGRAYGYTF	TGTGCCAGCAGTTTATCGGGGAGTGGCAGGGCCTATGGCTACACCTTC
TRBV24-1	13	TRBJ2-5	many	.	CATSGAAQETQYF	TGTGCCACCAGTGGGGCGGCGCAAGAGACCCAGTACTTC
TRBV20-1	13	TRBJ1-1	many	.	CSARSAQNTEAFF	TGCAGTGCTAGATCCGCGCAGAACACTGAAGCTTTCTTT
TRBV7-3	15	TRBJ2-2	.	.	CASSLTSGNTGELFF	TGTGCCAGCAGCTTAACTAGCGGGAACACCGGGGAGCTGTTTTTT
TRBV28	14	TRBJ1-2	many	.	CASSFGPGGYGYTF	TGTGCCAGCAGTTTCGGGCCAGGTGGTTATGGCTACACCTTC
TRBV6-2/TRBV6-3	16	TRBJ2-2	many	TRBD1	CASNRMGTESTGELFF	TGTGCCAGCAATAGGATGGGGACAGAGAGCACCGGGGAGCTGTTTTTT
TRBV11-2	14	TRBJ2-5	many	.	CASSLWGRRETQYF	TGTGCCAGCAGCTTATGGGGGAGACGAGAGACCCAGTACTTC
TRBV5-1	14	TRBJ1-1	many	.	CASSLAGGDAEAFF	TGCGCCAGCAGCTTGGCCGGGGGTGACGCTGAAGCTTTCTTT
TRBV11-3	14	TRBJ2-2	.	.	CASSSPVGSGELFF	TGTGCCAGCAGCTCCCCCGTGGGGTCCGGGGAGCTGTTTTTT
TRBV30	13	TRBJ2-7	.	.	CAWTVGQAYEQYF	TGTGCCTGGACGGTGGGGCAGGCCTACGAGCAGTACTTC
TRBV18	15	TRBJ2-2	few	TRBD2	CASSPRLAGDGELFF	TGTGCCAGCTCACCAAGACTAGCGGGAGACGGGGAGCTGTTTTTT
TRBV12-3/TRBV12-4	16	TRBJ2-7	.	.	CASSFFAGTASYEQYF	TGTGCCAGCAGTTTTTTTGCTGGAACCGCCTCCTACGAGCAGTACTTC
TRBV6-1	16	TRBJ1-5	many	TRBD1	CASSEGARGNDEPQHF	TGTGCCAGCAGTGAAGGGGCCAGGGGGAACGACGAGCCCCAGCATTTT
TRBV7-9	16	TRBJ2-5	.	TRBD1	CASSLGGDRGGETQYF	TGTGCCAGCAGCTTAGGGGGCGACAGGGGCGGTGAGACCCAGTACTTC
TRBV27	17	TRBJ2-3	.	.	CASFGGTGLLSTDTQYF	TGTGCCAGCTTCGGAGGGACGGGCCTCCTTAGCACAGATACGCAGTATTTT
TRBV28	15	TRBJ2-1	many	.	CASTTTPSSYNEQFF	TGTGCCAGCACCACGACTCCGAGCTCCTACAATGAGCAGTTCTTC
TRBV12-3/TRBV12-4	14	TRBJ2-3	many	.	CASSLAGLADTQYF	TGTGCCAGCAGTTTAGCGGGGTTAGCAGATACGCAGTATTTT
TRBV7-8	16	TRBJ1-5	.	TRBD1	CASSLDRGPGNQPQHF	TGTGCCAGCAGCCTCGACAGGGGGCCTGGCAATCAGCCCCAGCATTTT
TRBV7-9	19	TRBJ2-4	many	TRBD1	CASSLDDHWDRGTKNIQYF	TGTGCCAGCAGCTTAGATGACCACTGGGACAGGGGGACCAAAAACATTCAGTACTTC
TRBV7-2	14	TRBJ1-1	many	.	CASSPRTLGTEAFF	TGTGCCAGCAGCCCCCGTACCCTGGGCACTGAAGCTTTCTTT
TRBV10-3	14	TRBJ1-1	.	.	CAISESGGATEAFF	TGTGCCATCAGTGAGTCGGGGGGCGCGACTGAAGCTTTCTTT
TRBV7-2	15	TRBJ2-1	few	TRBD2	CASSLTSGKGGEQFF	TGTGCCAGCAGTCTGACTAGCGGGAAAGGAGGTGAGCAGTTCTTC
TRBV20-1	16	TRBJ2-2	few	.	CSARVSGLGFRGELFF	TGCAGTGCTAGAGTTTCGGGCCTAGGGTTTAGAGGGGAGCTGTTTTTT
TRBV30	12	TRBJ2-7	many	.	CAWAGGRHEQYF	TGTGCCTGGGCCGGGGGCCGCCACGAGCAGTACTTC
TRBV3-1	11	TRBJ1-1	.	.	CASQGFTEAFF	TGTGCCAGCCAGGGGTTCACTGAAGCTTTCTTT
TRBV11-1	14	TRBJ2-7	many	.	CASSPGTGSYEQYF	TGTGCCAGCAGCCCCGGTACAGGGAGCTACGAGCAGTACTTC
TRBV19	10	TRBJ2-7	few	.	CASRRYEQYF	TGTGCCAGTAGACGCTACGAGCAGTACTTC
TRBV12-3/TRBV12-4	15	TRBJ2-1	.	TRBD2	CASSTSGSIDNEQFF	TGTGCCAGCAGTACAAGCGGGAGTATCGACAATGAGCAGTTCTTC
TRBV4-3	13	TRBJ2-3	once	.	CASSQGLTDAQYF	TGCGCCAGCAGCCAGGGTCTCACAGATGCGCAGTATTTT
TRBV11-2	15	TRBJ2-1	.	TRBD1	CASSLSGTDCNEQFF	TGTGCCAGCAGCTTGTCTGGGACAGACTGCAATGAGCAGTTCTTC
TRBV10-1	13	TRBJ2-7	few	TRBD2	CASRGQGGVEQYF	TGCGCCAGCAGGGGGCAGGGAGGGGTCGAGCAGTACTTC